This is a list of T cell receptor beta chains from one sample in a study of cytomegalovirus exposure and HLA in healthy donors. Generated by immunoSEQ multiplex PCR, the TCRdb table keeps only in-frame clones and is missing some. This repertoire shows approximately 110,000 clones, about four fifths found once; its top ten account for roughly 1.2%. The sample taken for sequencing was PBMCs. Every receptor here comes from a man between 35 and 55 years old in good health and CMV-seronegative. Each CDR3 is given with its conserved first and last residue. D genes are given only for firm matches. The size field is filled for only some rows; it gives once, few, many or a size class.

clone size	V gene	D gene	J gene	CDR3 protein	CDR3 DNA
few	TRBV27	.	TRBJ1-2	CASSRGTEGGYTF	TGTGCCAGCAGTCGGGGGACGGAAGGGGGCTACACCTTC
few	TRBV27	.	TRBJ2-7	CASSLTTESYEQYF	TGTGCCAGCAGTTTAACAACAGAATCCTACGAGCAGTACTTC
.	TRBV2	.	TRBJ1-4	CASDAGSANEKLFF	TGTGCCAGCGATGCAGGGTCGGCTAATGAAAAACTGTTTTTT
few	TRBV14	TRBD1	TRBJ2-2	CASSLPYGTGGAGTGELFF	TGTGCCAGCAGCCTCCCTTACGGGACAGGGGGCGCAGGCACCGGGGAGCTGTTTTTT
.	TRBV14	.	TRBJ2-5	CASSQDRQETQYF	TGTGCCAGCAGTCAAGACAGGCAAGAGACCCAGTACTTC
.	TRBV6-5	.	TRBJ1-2	CASSYSRGGPPGYTF	TGTGCCAGCAGTTACTCGAGGGGGGGTCCCCCTGGCTACACCTTC
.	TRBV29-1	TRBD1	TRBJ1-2	CSVPDRGNYGYTF	TGCAGCGTTCCGGACAGGGGCAACTATGGCTACACCTTC
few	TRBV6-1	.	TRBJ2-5	CASSEGGRTTETQYF	TGTGCCAGCAGTGAGGGAGGCCGAACAACAGAGACCCAGTACTTC
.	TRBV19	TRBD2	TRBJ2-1	CASTWGGDNEQFF	TGTGCCAGTACTTGGGGGGGGGACAATGAGCAGTTCTTC
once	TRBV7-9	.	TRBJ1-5	CASSLAGGVPQPQHF	TGTGCCAGCAGCTTAGCGGGAGGCGTGCCTCAGCCCCAGCATTTT
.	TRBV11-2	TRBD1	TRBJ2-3	CASSWTGVDTQYF	TGTGCCAGCAGCTGGACAGGGGTTGATACGCAGTATTTT
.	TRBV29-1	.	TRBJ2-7	CSVDQGPQGRSYEQYF	TGCAGCGTTGACCAGGGCCCGCAGGGTCGAAGCTACGAGCAGTACTTC
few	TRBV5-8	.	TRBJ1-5	CASTGQPVLNQPQHF	TGTGCCAGCACCGGACAGCCTGTTCTGAATCAGCCCCAGCATTTT
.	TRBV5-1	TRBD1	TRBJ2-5	CASSSVDRDQETQYF	TGCGCCAGCAGCTCTGTAGACAGGGACCAAGAGACCCAGTACTTC
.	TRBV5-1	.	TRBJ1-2	CASSLQRSGGILGYTF	TGCGCCAGCAGCCTACAACGATCTGGAGGGATTCTTGGCTACACCTTC
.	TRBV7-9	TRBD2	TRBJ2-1	CASSPPIDSGTDNEQFF	TGTGCCAGCAGCCCCCCAATTGATAGCGGGACTGACAATGAGCAGTTCTTC
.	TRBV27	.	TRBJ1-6	CASSFQGHSSYNSPLHF	TGTGCCAGCAGTTTTCAGGGGCATAGCTCCTATAATTCACCCCTCCACTTT
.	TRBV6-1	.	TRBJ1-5	CASSEAHGNQPQHF	TGTGCCAGCAGTGAGGCCCACGGCAATCAGCCCCAGCATTTT
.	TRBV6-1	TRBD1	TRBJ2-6	CASSGGQGAFGANVLTF	TGTGCCAGCAGTGGGGGACAGGGGGCGTTTGGGGCCAACGTCCTGACTTTC
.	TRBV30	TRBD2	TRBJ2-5	CAWRGLAGGQETQYF	TGTGCCTGGAGGGGACTAGCGGGGGGACAAGAGACCCAGTACTTC
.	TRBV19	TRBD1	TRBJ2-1	CASSIGLGQGGNEQFF	TGTGCCAGTAGTATCGGGTTAGGACAGGGGGGCAATGAGCAGTTCTTC
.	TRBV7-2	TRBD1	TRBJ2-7	CASSLTRGKLEYF	TGTGCCAGCAGCTTAACCAGGGGGAAGTTAGAGTACTTC
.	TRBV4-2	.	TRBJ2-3	CASSQDAGNTDTRYF	TGTGCCAGCAGCCAAGATGCAGGGAACACAGATACGCGGTATTTT
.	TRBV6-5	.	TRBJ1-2	CASSYSSGFDGYTF	TGTGCCAGCAGTTACTCGTCAGGATTTGATGGCTACACCTTC
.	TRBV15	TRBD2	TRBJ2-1	CATSRELAGGQDEQFF	TGTGCCACCAGCAGAGAACTAGCGGGGGGGCAGGATGAGCAGTTCTTC
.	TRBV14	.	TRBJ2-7	CASSPVVYEQYF	TGTGCCAGCAGCCCGGTTGTCTACGAGCAGTACTTC
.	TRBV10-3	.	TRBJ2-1	CAISDMSTPHEQFF	TGTGCCATCAGTGATATGTCTACTCCCCATGAGCAGTTCTTC
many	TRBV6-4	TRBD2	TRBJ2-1	CASSAGGSYNEQFF	TGTGCCAGCAGTGCGGGAGGCTCCTACAATGAGCAGTTCTTC
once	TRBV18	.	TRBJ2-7	CASSQPPAGYEQYF	TGTGCCAGCTCACAACCCCCGGCGGGCTACGAGCAGTACTTC
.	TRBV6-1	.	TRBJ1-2	CASSEGRVDGYTF	TGTGCCAGCAGTGAGGGCAGGGTGGACGGCTACACCTTC
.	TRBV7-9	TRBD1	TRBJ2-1	CSSTGGASYNEQFF	TGTTCCAGCACAGGGGGCGCGTCCTACAATGAGCAGTTCTTC
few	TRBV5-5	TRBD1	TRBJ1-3	CASSLPGGDRGPGNTIYF	TGTGCCAGCAGCTTGCCCGGGGGGGACAGGGGGCCTGGAAACACCATATATTTT
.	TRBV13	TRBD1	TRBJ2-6	CASSSGQGGVNVLTF	TGTGCCAGCAGCTCGGGACAGGGGGGCGTCAACGTCCTGACTTTC
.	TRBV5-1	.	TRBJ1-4	CASSFRAGDEKLFF	TGCGCCAGCAGCTTCAGGGCTGGGGATGAAAAACTGTTTTTT
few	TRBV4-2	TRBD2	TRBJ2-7	CASSQDGFGLAGYEQYF	TGTGCCAGCAGCCAAGATGGTTTTGGCCTAGCGGGGTACGAGCAGTACTTC
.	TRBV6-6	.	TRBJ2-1	CASSYLMGSGEQFF	TGTGCCAGCAGTTACCTGATGGGTAGCGGTGAGCAGTTCTTC
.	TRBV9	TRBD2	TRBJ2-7	CASSPYALAGYEQYF	TGTGCCAGCAGCCCTTACGCACTAGCGGGCTACGAGCAGTACTTC
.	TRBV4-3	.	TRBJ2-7	CASSQGPTITYEQYF	TGCGCCAGCAGCCAAGGGCCCACTATCACCTACGAGCAGTACTTC
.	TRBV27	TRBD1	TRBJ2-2	CASSPGPGQTNTGELFF	TGTGCCAGCAGTCCGGGTCCGGGACAGACGAACACCGGGGAGCTGTTTTTT
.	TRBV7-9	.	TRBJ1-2	CASSGEDSLYGYTF	TGTGCCAGCAGCGGAGAGGACAGCCTCTATGGCTACACCTTC
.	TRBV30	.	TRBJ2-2	CAWTTGSSNTGELFF	TGTGCCTGGACAACAGGGAGTTCGAACACCGGGGAGCTGTTTTTT
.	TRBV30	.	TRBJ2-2	CAWSTGQGELFF	TGTGCCTGGAGCACAGGGCAGGGGGAGCTGTTTTTT
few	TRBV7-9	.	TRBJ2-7	CASSLMAVVPGEQYF	TGTGCCAGCAGCTTAATGGCGGTGGTTCCTGGCGAGCAGTACTTC
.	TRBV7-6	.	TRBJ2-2	CASSLAPGVGGTGELFF	TGTGCCAGCAGCTTAGCCCCGGGGGTCGGGGGCACCGGGGAGCTGTTTTTT
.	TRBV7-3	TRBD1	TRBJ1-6	CASSLTGQGNSPLHF	TGTGCCAGCAGCTTAACGGGACAGGGCAATTCACCCCTCCACTTT
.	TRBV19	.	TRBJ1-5	CASNLGGYSNQPQHF	TGTGCCAGTAACCTGGGGGGGTATAGCAATCAGCCCCAGCATTTT
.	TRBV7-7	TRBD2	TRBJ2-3	CASSLVAGADTQYF	TGTGCCAGCAGCTTAGTAGCGGGAGCAGATACGCAGTATTTT
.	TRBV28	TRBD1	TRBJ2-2	CASFDRGHSTGELFF	TGTGCCAGCTTCGACAGGGGGCATAGTACCGGGGAGCTGTTTTTT
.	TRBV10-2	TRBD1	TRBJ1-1	CASSDGDRRTEAFF	TGCGCCAGCAGTGATGGGGACAGAAGGACTGAAGCTTTCTTT
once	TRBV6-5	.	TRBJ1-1	CASSYSTANTEAFF	TGTGCCAGCAGTTACAGCACAGCGAACACTGAAGCTTTCTTT
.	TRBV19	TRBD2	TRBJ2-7	CASSPLAGGYEQYF	TGTGCCAGTAGCCCTCTAGCGGGGGGCTACGAGCAGTACTTC
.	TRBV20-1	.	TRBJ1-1	CSASGLAEAFF	TGCAGTGCTTCAGGGCTCGCTGAAGCTTTCTTT